This section outlines one T cell receptor beta chain sequence together with its context. Antigen: not known. Each donor's status was that of a healthy bone marrow donor. This specimen comes from a study of cytomegalovirus exposure and HLA in healthy donors. General study points: A link between a missense DCLRE1C variant and TCR beta V- and J-gene trimming emerged from a later analysis. The availability of immune exposure information extended only to CMV serostatus. Some V segments could not be told apart, so they were left out, TRBV6-2 and TRBV6-3 among them.

Researchers ran the PCR with 60 Vbeta and 13 Jbeta primers. Sequenced by immunoSEQ multiplex PCR; TCRdb stores in-frame clones only, minus some. The sample has under 200,000 clones; approximately 81% are singletons. Germline trimming cut 6 bases from V and 4 bases from J; bases unmatched to any gene: 5. Per germline, CDR1 MDHEN and CDR2 SYDVKM. This CDR3 is 15 amino acids long. The rearrangement uses TRBV28 and TRBJ2-3; 12 nucleotides agree with TRBD1. This TCR came from a woman under 30 in good health and CMV-seronegative. The material sequenced was PBMCs. CDR3 nucleotide sequence: TGTGCCAGCAGCCTCGGGACAGGGGGCTCAGATACGCAGTATTTT. It encodes CASSLGTGGSDTQYF.